A selection of T cell receptor beta chains follows, all from one sample in a study of T cell repertoires in cytomegalovirus infection. TCRdb re-derived calls from the reads in MiXCR, one entry per CDR3 protein. The sample shows 600,000 to 800,000 distinct CDR3 sequences, more than 20% of them seen only once. Sequenced material: CD8+ T cells from PBMCs. The origin of the receptors is a human donor in good health (CMV status not recorded). Some clones in this sample may be carry-over from other donors' samples. Both conserved end residues are part of each CDR3. The order of the fields is D gene, V gene, J gene, clone size, CDR3 DNA, CDR3 protein. The D gene is left open where the match is weak. The listing skips clone size in some rows; elsewhere it reads once, few, many or a size class.

>TRBD2|TRBV7-9|TRBJ2-7|many
TGTGCCAGCAGCGGTACTAGCGGGGGCCTTTACGAGCAGTACTTC
CASSGTSGGLYEQYF
>NA|TRBV4-1|TRBJ2-1|NA
TGCGCCAGCAGCCAACAAAATGAGGTCTACAATGAGCAGTTCTTC
CASSQQNEVYNEQFF
>TRBD2|TRBV5-1|TRBJ2-1|few
TGCGCCAGCAGCTTCTCGGGGACTAGGTACTATGAGCAGTTCTTC
CASSFSGTRYYEQFF
>NA|TRBV6-5|TRBJ1-6|NA
TGTGCCAGCAGTTCGACAGTATATTCACCCCTCCACTTT
CASSSTVYSPLHF
>NA|TRBV5-6|TRBJ1-1|NA
TGTGCCAGCAGCAACAGGGAAGGGAATGAAGCTTTCTTT
CASSNREGNEAFF
>NA|TRBV7-2|TRBJ2-1|many
TGTGCCAGCAGCTTAGCCGGCTTCCCGGGCCTTGGGATCTTC
CASSLAGFPGLGIF
>NA|TRBV7-9|TRBJ1-1|few
TGTGCCAGCAGGGGAGGGGGAGGGAACACTGAAGCTTTCTTT
CASRGGGGNTEAFF
>TRBD1|TRBV20-1|TRBJ2-7|NA
TGCAGTGCTAGAGATCCAACAGGGGTTTTGCGCGAGCAGTACTTC
CSARDPTGVLREQYF
>NA|TRBV12-3/TRBV12-4|TRBJ1-5|many
TGTGCCAGCAGCCCAGGAGATAGAAATCAGCCCCAGCATTTT
CASSPGDRNQPQHF
>TRBD1|TRBV7-6|TRBJ1-5|NA
TGTGCCAGCAGCGCACAGGGGCCTCGGCAGCCCCAGCATTTT
CASSAQGPRQPQHF
>TRBD2|TRBV12-3/TRBV12-4|TRBJ2-1|few
TGTGCCAGCAGCGCCGGGACTACCTCCTACAATGAGCAGTTCTTC
CASSAGTTSYNEQFF
>TRBD1|TRBV27|TRBJ1-2|NA
TGTGCCAGCAGTTTACAGGGGGCGGACTATGGCTACACCTTC
CASSLQGADYGYTF
>TRBD1|TRBV20-1|TRBJ2-2|NA
TGCAGTGCTAGAAGGGGACAGGGGATCCCCGGGGAGCTGTTTTTT
CSARRGQGIPGELFF
>NA|TRBV28|TRBJ1-1|few
TGTGCCAGCAGTTCCACGGGCGGTGAAGCTTTCTTT
CASSSTGGEAFF
>NA|TRBV4-1|TRBJ1-1|few
TGCGCCAGCAGCCAAAAGGAGGGAAACACTGAAGCTTTCTTT
CASSQKEGNTEAFF
>TRBD1|TRBV7-4|TRBJ2-2|NA
TGTGCCAGCAGCCCTGACAGGGGGCGTTTGCACACCGGGGAGCTGTCTTTT
CASSPDRGRLHTGELSF
>NA|TRBV4-1|TRBJ1-1|few
TGCGCCAGCAGCCAAGGGGAGGTCACTGAAGCTTTCTTT
CASSQGEVTEAFF
>NA|TRBV6-2/TRBV6-3|TRBJ2-5|NA
TGTGCCAGCAGTTCAGGCGGCCTCAGGGGAGAAGAGACCCAGTACTTC
CASSSGGLRGEETQYF
>NA|TRBV7-9|TRBJ1-1|few
TGTGCCAGCAGCTTAGCTACAGTGGGCACTGAAGCTTTCTTT
CASSLATVGTEAFF
>NA|TRBV29-1|TRBJ2-5|NA
TGCAGCGTCTGGTTCCAAGAGACCCAGTACTTC
CSVWFQETQYF
>TRBD1|TRBV20-1|TRBJ1-5|NA
TGCAGTGCTCAGGACAGGGGGCCGGGCAATCAGCCCCAGCATTTT
CSAQDRGPGNQPQHF
>NA|TRBV12-5|TRBJ2-1|few
TGTGCTAGTGGTTTTCGAAACAGGGCCCGGGAGCAGTTCTTC
CASGFRNRAREQFF
>TRBD2|TRBV14|TRBJ2-3|NA
TGTGCCAGCAGCCCCCTCACGGGGGGGCTGATTCGAACAGATACGCAGTATTTT
CASSPLTGGLIRTDTQYF
>NA|TRBV11-1|TRBJ2-6|many
TGTGCCAGCAGCTTAGTAGGAGGGGGGACCAACGTCCTGACTTTC
CASSLVGGGTNVLTF
>TRBD1|TRBV14|TRBJ2-6|NA
TGTGCCAGCAGCCAAGATCCAACAGGGGGCATTTCTGGGGCCAACGTCCTGACTTTC
CASSQDPTGGISGANVLTF
>NA|TRBV20-1|TRBJ1-2|NA
TGCAGTGCCAAGGGGTCCCAGGGGCGGGGGAAGGATTACGTTGGCTACACCTTC
CSAKGSQGRGKDYVGYTF
>NA|TRBV7-8|TRBJ1-6|few
TGTGCCAGCAGCTATCAGGCAGGGTATAATTCACCCCTCCACTTT
CASSYQAGYNSPLHF
>NA|TRBV7-9|TRBJ2-1|NA
TGTGCCAGCGGGCAACAAGTGGGGCAGTTCTTC
CASGQQVGQFF
>NA|TRBV7-6|TRBJ2-1|NA
TGTGCCAGCAGCCCTCCCGGGGCAGGGAGCAATGAGCAGTTCTTC
CASSPPGAGSNEQFF
>NA|TRBV29-1|TRBJ2-2|NA
TGCAGCGTCGACCGGAACACCGGGGAGCTGTTTTTT
CSVDRNTGELFF
>NA|TRBV6-6|TRBJ1-1|NA
TGTGCCAGCAGGGCCTTCTCAGGGGAGAACACTGAAGCTTTCTTT
CASRAFSGENTEAFF
>NA|TRBV25-1|TRBJ2-3|few
TGTGCCAGCAGTGAACGGTCTAGCCCAGATACGCAGTATTTT
CASSERSSPDTQYF
>NA|TRBV20-1|TRBJ1-6|NA
TGCAGTGCTAGAGCCCTGGGAGGGGCTAATAATTCACCCCTCCACTTT
CSARALGGANNSPLHF
>NA|TRBV7-9|TRBJ2-5|NA
TGTGCCAGCAGCTCACCCGCAGGGCTACAAGAGACCCAGTACTTC
CASSSPAGLQETQYF
>TRBD2|TRBV28|TRBJ2-1|NA
TGTGCCAGCAGTTATAGGCCGGCGGGGGACTCCTACAATGAGCAGTTCTTC
CASSYRPAGDSYNEQFF
>TRBD2|TRBV20-1|TRBJ2-1|once
TGCAGTGCCTATGGAAGGGTCCGGCGGGGGGCATACAATGAGCAGTTCTTC
CSAYGRVRRGAYNEQFF
>NA|TRBV19|TRBJ1-1|NA
TGTGCCAGTAATATCCGACACCCCCTCCGGGACGGGCGAAACACTGAAGCTTTCTTT
CASNIRHPLRDGRNTEAFF
>TRBD1|TRBV19|TRBJ1-5|few
TGTGCCAGCCTCGGACAGGGTAGACAGCCCCAGCATTTT
CASLGQGRQPQHF
>NA|TRBV7-6|TRBJ2-2|many
TGTGCCAGCAGCTTAGCGGGGGATGTGAACACCGGGGAGCTGTTTTTT
CASSLAGDVNTGELFF
>NA|TRBV29-1|TRBJ2-1|NA
TGCAGCGTCGGCTCACAGGGTACCCTTGAGCAGTTCTTC
CSVGSQGTLEQFF
>TRBD1|TRBV7-9|TRBJ2-1|NA
TGTGCCAGCAGCAGCCGGGACAGGGGACCCAACAATGAGCAGTTCTTC
CASSSRDRGPNNEQFF
>NA|TRBV6-2/TRBV6-3|TRBJ1-2|few
TGTGCCAGCAGTTACTCGCGGACACCGGAGGGCTATGGCTACACCTTC
CASSYSRTPEGYGYTF
>NA|TRBV12-3/TRBV12-4|TRBJ2-1|many
TGTGCCAGCACAAGAGACGGGGGCGCTTACAATGAGCAGTTCTTC
CASTRDGGAYNEQFF
>TRBD2|TRBV20-1|TRBJ2-2|few
TGCAGTGCTAGAGATCTAAGCGGGGGGGCAGACACCGGGGAGCTGTTTTTT
CSARDLSGGADTGELFF
>NA|TRBV11-2|TRBJ2-2|few
TGTGCCTCAGGGGGGGTCGGCGACACCGGGGAGCTGTTTTTT
CASGGVGDTGELFF
>NA|TRBV5-6|TRBJ2-1|few
TGTGCCAGCAGCTCGGTTGTCAGGAACAGGGAGGATGAGCAGTTCTTC
CASSSVVRNREDEQFF
>NA|TRBV7-9|TRBJ2-1|NA
TGTGCCAGCAGCCGGAGACGCGTAGTGGTTGAGCAGTTCTTC
CASSRRRVVVEQFF
>NA|TRBV19|TRBJ2-1|NA
TGTGCCAGTAGTACCAGGCGGAGTGAGCAGTTCTTC
CASSTRRSEQFF
>NA|TRBV2|TRBJ2-5|NA
TGTGCCAGCAGTGATCCCGGGACGCAACAAGAGACCCAGTACTTC
CASSDPGTQQETQYF
>NA|TRBV20-1|TRBJ2-1|NA
TGCAGTGCTAGTGGTTGGGAGACAAACAATGAGCAGTTCTTC
CSASGWETNNEQFF
>NA|TRBV7-9|TRBJ1-3|many
TGTGCCAGCAGCTTAAGTGGAAACACCATATATTTT
CASSLSGNTIYF